This T cell receptor beta chain was profiled in a study of T-cell memory formation after mild COVID-19. Study results and caveats: Shrinking CD4+ clones resided mostly in CM and EM, and CD8+ ones in EMRA.

This clonotype turned up a few times. Antigen unknown. One entry per CDR3 protein, called by TCRdb with MiXCR from the 5' RACE reads. Seen here are about 290,000 distinct CDR3 sequences, approximately 15% observed once, and the top ten hold about a fifth. Trimming took 0 bases from V and 0 from J, leaving 15 bases between them. The CDR3 runs 19 residues. CDR1 is LGHNA and CDR2 is YSLEER in the germline V gene. Source material: PBMCs or a T cell subset sorted from them (not recorded which). This clonotype originated in a man aged 18-30 years who had mild COVID-19 (a few samples of this study predate the infection). Cell type and time point are not known. The gene calls are TRBV4-3 and TRBJ2-6; D possibly corresponds to TRBD2 (5 bases). The CDR3 loop is CASSQDLWGDSSGANVLTF. Here the CDR3 DNA reads TGCGCCAGCAGCCAAGATCTATGGGGAGATAGCTCTGGGGCCAACGTCCTGACTTTC.